This T cell receptor beta chain comes out of a study of Ad26.COV2.S vaccination and SARS-CoV-2 variants. Study-wide findings and caveats: The TCR breadth and depth analyses may have understated or missed part of the total T cell responses.

As for this clone: Its target is unknown.

Treatment denoted: roughly 20 received Ad26.COV2.S at low or high dose, single or two shots; about 5 received placebo; per-sample allocation not given. Each sample was drawn 63 days after the first injection (of vaccine or placebo). A Boston donor was an adult aged 18-55 years. Profiled with immunoSEQ multiplex PCR; TCRdb holds only in-frame clones, not every one. The table lists some 390,000 clones, about 88% of them singletons. V trimming: 5 bases; J trimming: 2 bases; junction bases outside the gene matches: 7. Germline V gives CDR1 SGHDT, CDR2 YYEEEE. There are 15 residues in the CDR3. Sequenced material: peripheral blood, taken in a trial of Ad26.COV2.S vaccine versus placebo. The rearrangement uses TRBV5-6 and TRBJ1-2, with 9 bases matching TRBD1. The sequence was collected from a person aged 18-60 years who received the Ad26.COV2.S COVID-19 vaccine or a placebo. The CDR3 bases are TGTGCCAGCAGGAGAACCGGGACAGGGAACTATGGCTACACCTTC. This codes for CASRRTGTGNYGYTF.